These T cell receptor beta chains were read from a single sample in a study of blood T cell repertoires in COVID-19. Repertoires were generated with immunoSEQ multiplex PCR, while TCRdb's copy carries only in-frame clones and drops some. The profile shows tens of thousands of clones, more than 80% of them singletons. Sequenced: peripheral blood. The receptors shown here come from a man aged 80 or over with COVID-19, enrolled during active disease. Both conserved end residues are part of each CDR3. The D gene is left open where the match is weak. Expanded clones get a size class; other rows say once, few or many, or leave the size out.

D	size	J	V	DNA	CDR3
-	-	TRBJ2-7	TRBV6-2/TRBV6-3	TGTGCCAGCAGTTACCCGCTGGGACGAGCGGGCCACGAGCAGTACTTC	CASSYPLGRAGHEQYF
TRBD2	-	TRBJ2-7	TRBV19	TGTGCCAGTAGTATCGGGGGGTTGTCCTACGAGCAGTACTTC	CASSIGGLSYEQYF
TRBD1	-	TRBJ2-5	TRBV18	TGTGCCAGCTCACCACGCAAGGGGGACAGCTCCCAAGAGACCCAGTACTTC	CASSPRKGDSSQETQYF
-	-	TRBJ1-5	TRBV11-2	TGTGCCAGCAGCTCCTCGGGGAATCAGCCCCAGCATTTT	CASSSSGNQPQHF
-	-	TRBJ1-6	TRBV9	TGTGCCAGCAGCCCCAGGGTGGATCCAAGCTCCTATAATTCACCCCTCCACTTT	CASSPRVDPSSYNSPLHF
-	-	TRBJ2-3	TRBV12-3/TRBV12-4	TGTGCCAGCAGTTTATGGGGGCCCGATACGCAGTATTTT	CASSLWGPDTQYF
-	-	TRBJ1-6	TRBV7-2	TGTGCCAGCAGCTTGACTGCTGACGGTTTAGGGGATTCACCCCTCCACTTT	CASSLTADGLGDSPLHF
-	-	TRBJ2-7	TRBV24-1	TGTGCCACCAGTGATGGACAAGGGAAATACTTC	CATSDGQGKYF
-	-	TRBJ2-1	TRBV7-3	TGTGCCAGCAGCTCGTCTATGAGCTCCTACAATGAGCAGTTCTTC	CASSSSMSSYNEQFF
-	few	TRBJ2-1	TRBV12-3/TRBV12-4	TGTGCCAGCAGTTTCGACAGACATGAGCAGTTCTTC	CASSFDRHEQFF
-	-	TRBJ1-1	TRBV6-5	TGTGCCAGCACTGGGGAGGGCGCGGAGAACACTGAAGCTTTCTTT	CASTGEGAENTEAFF
-	-	TRBJ2-1	TRBV24-1	TGTGCCACCAGTGATTCGGCGGGCATGAGCTCCTACAATGAGCAGTTCTTC	CATSDSAGMSSYNEQFF
TRBD2	-	TRBJ2-7	TRBV19	TGTGCCAGTAGTATAGTTGGGACTAGCAGCTACGAGCAGTACTTC	CASSIVGTSSYEQYF
-	-	TRBJ2-3	TRBV11-3	TGTGCCAGCAGCTTAGGCGGGAGCACAGATACGCAGTATTTT	CASSLGGSTDTQYF
-	-	TRBJ2-7	TRBV21-1	TGTGCCAGCAGCAAAACAGGAAAGGAGATACGGGAGCAGTACTTC	CASSKTGKEIREQYF
-	-	TRBJ1-2	TRBV6-5	TGTGCCAGCAGTTACTCGCGGCAGGGAGGGGACTATGGCTACACCTTC	CASSYSRQGGDYGYTF
TRBD1	-	TRBJ2-1	TRBV29-1	TGCAGCGTGGGCGGGATCGGGACAGGGGTCAATGAGCAGTTCTTC	CSVGGIGTGVNEQFF
TRBD1	-	TRBJ1-5	TRBV2	TGTGCCAGCAGTGACGGCGGACAGGGCGGTAATCAGCCCCAGCATTTT	CASSDGGQGGNQPQHF
-	-	TRBJ1-2	TRBV19	TGTGCCAGTAGTAGGGCAAAAAACTATGGCTACACCTTC	CASSRAKNYGYTF
-	-	TRBJ2-7	TRBV5-1	TGCGCCAGCACCCTACCGACCGGGCGGGACTCCTACGAGCAGTACTTC	CASTLPTGRDSYEQYF
TRBD2	-	TRBJ2-1	TRBV6-6	TGTGCCAGCAGGCGCGGACTAGCGGGGAGCAATGAGCAGTTCTTC	CASRRGLAGSNEQFF
-	-	TRBJ1-3	TRBV5-5	TGTGCCAGCAGCTTGGGGTCAGGCAGCTCTGGAAACACCATATATTTT	CASSLGSGSSGNTIYF
TRBD2	few	TRBJ2-7	TRBV27	TGTGCCAGCAGTCCCCTATTACTAGCGGGAGTCTCTACCGGCTACGAGCAGTACTTC	CASSPLLLAGVSTGYEQYF
TRBD1	-	TRBJ2-6	TRBV27	TGTGCCAGCACGCGTGCCGGGACAGGGGTGGCCGGGGCCAACGTCCTGACTTTC	CASTRAGTGVAGANVLTF
-	-	TRBJ1-6	TRBV9	TGTGCCAGCAGCGTAGCTCCGCAGGGAGGAACTTCACCCCTCCACTTT	CASSVAPQGGTSPLHF
TRBD1	-	TRBJ2-2	TRBV4-1	TGCGCCAGCAGCCAACCTGGGACAGGGTCCGGGGAGCTGTTTTTT	CASSQPGTGSGELFF
-	-	TRBJ2-7	TRBV28	TGTGCCAGCAGTTCCCCTAGCGCAAACTACGAGCAGTACTTC	CASSSPSANYEQYF